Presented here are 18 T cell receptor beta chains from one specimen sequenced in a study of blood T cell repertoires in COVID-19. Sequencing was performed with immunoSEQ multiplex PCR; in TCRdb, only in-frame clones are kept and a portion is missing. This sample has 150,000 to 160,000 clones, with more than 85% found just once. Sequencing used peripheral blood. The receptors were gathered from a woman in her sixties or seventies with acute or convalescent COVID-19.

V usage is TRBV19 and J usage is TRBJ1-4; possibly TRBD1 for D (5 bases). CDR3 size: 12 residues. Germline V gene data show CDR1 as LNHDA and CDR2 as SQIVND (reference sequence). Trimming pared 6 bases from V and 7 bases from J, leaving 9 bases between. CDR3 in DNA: TGTGCCAGTAGAAGGGGCGGTGAAAAACTGTTTTTT. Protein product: CASRRGGEKLFF. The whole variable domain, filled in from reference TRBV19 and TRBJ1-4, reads DGGITQSPKYLFRKEGQNVTLSCEQNLNHDAMYWYRQDPGQGLRLIYYSQIVNDFQKGDIAEGYSVSREKKESFPLTVTSAQKNPTAFYLCASRRGGEKLFFGSGTQLSVL.

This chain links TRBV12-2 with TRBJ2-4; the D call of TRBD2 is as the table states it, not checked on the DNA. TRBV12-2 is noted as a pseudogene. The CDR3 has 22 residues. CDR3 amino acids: CASRLARGGTSASKLSKNIQYF. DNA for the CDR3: TGTGCAAGTCGCTTAGCGCGTGGAGGGACTTCGGCGTCGAAGTTGTCCAAAAACATTCAGTACTTC.

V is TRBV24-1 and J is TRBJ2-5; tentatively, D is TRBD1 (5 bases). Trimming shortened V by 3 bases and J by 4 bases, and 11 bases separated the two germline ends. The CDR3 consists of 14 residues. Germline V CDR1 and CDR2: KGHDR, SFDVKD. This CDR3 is CATSDGARVETQYF. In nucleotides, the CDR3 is TGTGCCACCAGTGATGGGGCCAGGGTAGAGACCCAGTACTTC.

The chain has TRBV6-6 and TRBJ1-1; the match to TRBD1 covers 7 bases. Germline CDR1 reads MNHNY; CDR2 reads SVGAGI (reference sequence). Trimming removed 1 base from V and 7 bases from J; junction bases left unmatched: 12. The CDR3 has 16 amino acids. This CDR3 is CASSYLPGDSKYEAFF. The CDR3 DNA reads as TGTGCCAGCAGTTACTTGCCTGGGGACAGTAAGTATGAAGCTTTCTTT.

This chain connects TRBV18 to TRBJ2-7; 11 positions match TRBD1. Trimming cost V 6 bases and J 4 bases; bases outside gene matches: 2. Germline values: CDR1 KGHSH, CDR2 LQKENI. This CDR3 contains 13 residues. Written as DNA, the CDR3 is TGTGCCAGCTCGGGGACAGGGGGATACGAGCAGTACTTC. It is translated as CASSGTGGYEQYF.

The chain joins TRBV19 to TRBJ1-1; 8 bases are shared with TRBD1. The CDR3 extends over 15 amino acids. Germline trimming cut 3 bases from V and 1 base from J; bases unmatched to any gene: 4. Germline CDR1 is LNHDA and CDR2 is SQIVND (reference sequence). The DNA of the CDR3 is TGTGCCAGTAGTATGAGGACAGGGCGGAACACTGAAGCTTTCTTT. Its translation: CASSMRTGRNTEAFF.

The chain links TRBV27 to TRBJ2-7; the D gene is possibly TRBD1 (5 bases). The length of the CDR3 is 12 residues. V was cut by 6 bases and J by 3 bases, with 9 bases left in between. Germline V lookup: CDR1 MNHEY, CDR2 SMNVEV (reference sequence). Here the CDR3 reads CASRAGYYEQYF. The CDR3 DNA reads TGTGCCAGCAGGGCAGGGTACTACGAGCAGTACTTC.

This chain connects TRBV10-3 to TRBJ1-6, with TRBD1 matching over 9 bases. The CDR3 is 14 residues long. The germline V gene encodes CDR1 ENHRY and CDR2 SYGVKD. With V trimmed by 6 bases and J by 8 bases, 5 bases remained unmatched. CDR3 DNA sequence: TGTGCCATCAGATCACAGGGGGCTGATTCACCCCTCCACTTT. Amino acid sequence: CAIRSQGADSPLHF.

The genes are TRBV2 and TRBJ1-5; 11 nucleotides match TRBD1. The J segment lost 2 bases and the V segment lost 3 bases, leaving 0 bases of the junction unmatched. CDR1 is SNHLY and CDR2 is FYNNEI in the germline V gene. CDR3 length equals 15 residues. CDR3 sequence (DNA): TGTGCCAGCAGTGAGGGACAGGGGGGCAATCAGCCCCAGCATTTT. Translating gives CASSEGQGGNQPQHF.

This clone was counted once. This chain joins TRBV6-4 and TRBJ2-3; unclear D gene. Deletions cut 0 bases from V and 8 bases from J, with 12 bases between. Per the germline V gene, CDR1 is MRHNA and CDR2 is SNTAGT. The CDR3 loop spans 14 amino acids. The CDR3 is CASSDSTGAPTQYF. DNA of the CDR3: TGTGCCAGCAGTGACTCGACCGGAGCGCCTACGCAGTATTTT.

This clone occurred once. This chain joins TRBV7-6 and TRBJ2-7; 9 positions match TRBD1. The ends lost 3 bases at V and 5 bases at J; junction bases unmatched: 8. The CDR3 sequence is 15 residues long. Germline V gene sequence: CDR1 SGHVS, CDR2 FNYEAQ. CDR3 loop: CASSFLGTGRNEQYF. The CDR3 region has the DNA TGTGCCAGCAGCTTCCTGGGGACAGGGCGTAACGAGCAGTACTTC.

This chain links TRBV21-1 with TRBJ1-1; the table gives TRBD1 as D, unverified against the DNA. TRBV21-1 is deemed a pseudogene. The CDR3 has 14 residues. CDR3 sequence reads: CASTNETGEAEAFF. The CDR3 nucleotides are TGTGCCAGCACCAACGAGACAGGGGAGGCTGAAGCTTTCTTT.

The CDR3 is CASSPPGSSYEQYF. As DNA, the CDR3 is TGTGCCAGCTCACCACCCGGGAGCTCCTACGAGCAGTACTTC. The chain couples TRBV18 to TRBJ2-7, with D perhaps matching TRBD2 (6 bases). The CDR3 runs to 14 residues. Trimming removed 0 bases at V and 0 bases at J, with 6 bases between. Germline CDR1 is KGHSH and CDR2 is LQKENI.

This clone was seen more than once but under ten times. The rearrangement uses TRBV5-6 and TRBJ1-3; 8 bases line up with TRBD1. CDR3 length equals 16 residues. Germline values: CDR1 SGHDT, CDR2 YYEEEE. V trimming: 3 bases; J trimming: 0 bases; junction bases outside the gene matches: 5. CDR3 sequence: CASSWGQVFSGNTIYF. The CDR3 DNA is TGTGCCAGCAGCTGGGGACAGGTATTCTCTGGAAACACCATATATTTT. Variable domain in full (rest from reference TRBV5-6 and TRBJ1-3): DAGVTQSPTHLIKTRGQQVTLRCSPKSGHDTVSWYQQALGQGPQFIFQYYEEEERQRGNFPDRFSGHQFPNYSSELNVNALLLGDSALYLCASSWGQVFSGNTIYFGEGSWLTVV.

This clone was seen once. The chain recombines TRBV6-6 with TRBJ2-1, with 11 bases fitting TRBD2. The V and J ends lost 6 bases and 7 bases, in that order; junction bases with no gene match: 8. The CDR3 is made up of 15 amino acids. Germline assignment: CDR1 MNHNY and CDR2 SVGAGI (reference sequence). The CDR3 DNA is TGTGCCAGCAGGGTGTTAGCGGGGGGGGAAAATGAGCAGTTCTTC. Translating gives CASRVLAGGENEQFF.

DNA of the CDR3: TGTGCCAGCAGCAGACTAGCGGCTTGGAGGACCGGGGAGCTGTTTTTT. It is translated as CASSRLAAWRTGELFF. V is TRBV11-2 and J is TRBJ2-2; 9 bases match TRBD2. The CDR3 sequence is 16 residues long. V shed 5 bases and J 5 bases; nucleotides not matched to a gene: 9. Germline V lookup: CDR1 SGHAT, CDR2 FQNNGV. Using reference TRBV11-2 and TRBJ2-2 for the parts outside the CDR3, the full variable domain is EAGVAQSPRYKIIEKRQSVAFWCNPISGHATLYWYQQILGQGPKLLIQFQNNGVVDDSQLPKDRFSAERLKGVDSTLKIQPAKLEDSAVYLCASSRLAAWRTGELFFGEGSRLTVL.

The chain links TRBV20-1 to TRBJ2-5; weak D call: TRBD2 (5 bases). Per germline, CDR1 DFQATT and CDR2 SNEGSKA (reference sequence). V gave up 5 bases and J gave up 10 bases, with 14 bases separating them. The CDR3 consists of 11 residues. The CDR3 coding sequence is TGCAGTGCTTCTAGCAATACCGACCAGTACTTC. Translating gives CSASSNTDQYF.

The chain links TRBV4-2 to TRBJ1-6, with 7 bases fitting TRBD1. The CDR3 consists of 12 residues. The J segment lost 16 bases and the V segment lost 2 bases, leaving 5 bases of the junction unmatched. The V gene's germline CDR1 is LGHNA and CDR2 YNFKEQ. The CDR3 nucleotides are TGTGCCAGCAGCCAATGGACAGGAAGGCTCCACTTT. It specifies CASSQWTGRLHF.